This T cell receptor beta chain was sequenced during a study of CD8+CD57+ T cells in acquired aplastic anemia. Overall study results and limits: There were some 27 CD8+ CDR3 sequences that occurred in both patients and controls.

The germline gives CDR1 MNHEY, CDR2 SVGAGI. The CDR3 contains 16 residues. J lost 9 bases, V lost 2 bases, and 7 bases had no gene match. Template material for TCR beta VDJ and CDR3 profiling consisted of genomic DNA. TCRdb reprocessed the reads via MiXCR and lists one record per CDR3 protein. The table has under 250,000 distinct CDR3 sequences, around half seen once. Patients chosen for sequencing had shown CD8+CD57+ cell expansion by flow cytometry. In the case of this clonotype: The target antigen is unknown.

The origin of this receptor is a human donor with aplastic anemia. The chain combines TRBV6-5 with TRBJ2-1; 13 nucleotides line up with TRBD2. Source material: sorted CD4+, CD8+, or CD8+CD57+ T cells (not recorded which) from PBMCs. The CDR3 DNA sequence: TGTGCCAGCAGTTACCCCACTAGCGGGGGGGCCTCTGAGCAGTTCTTC. It translates to CASSYPTSGGASEQFF.